The clone carrying this T cell receptor (beta chain) was detected a few times. Its antigen is currently unknown. The data were obtained in a study of blood T cells in healthy people across ages. Regarding the study as a whole: Estimates of diversity drawn from one million T cells were considered underestimates.

Germline V gene lookup returns CDR1 DFQATT and CDR2 SNEGSKA (reference sequence). V was clipped by 4 bases and J by 0 bases, with 17 bases between them. This CDR3 contains 16 residues. Combining a sample-barcoded 5' primer with a J-beta primer mix, a second PCR ran for roughly 7 to 11 cycles. Any given sample supplied a minimum of 2.5 million CDR3-containing paired-end reads. In TCRdb, the 5' RACE reads were re-called with MiXCR into one record per CDR3 protein. Of approximately 1,000,000 distinct CDR3 sequences listed, 40% to 50% are singletons. This chain connects TRBV20-1 to TRBJ2-3; possibly TRBD2 for D (5 bases). Material for sequencing was blood. The sequence was obtained from a woman aged 60-70 years in good health. The CDR3 DNA is TGCAGTGCTATGGACTCGCGTCGGACTAGCACAGATACGCAGTATTTT. Residues: CSAMDSRRTSTDTQYF.